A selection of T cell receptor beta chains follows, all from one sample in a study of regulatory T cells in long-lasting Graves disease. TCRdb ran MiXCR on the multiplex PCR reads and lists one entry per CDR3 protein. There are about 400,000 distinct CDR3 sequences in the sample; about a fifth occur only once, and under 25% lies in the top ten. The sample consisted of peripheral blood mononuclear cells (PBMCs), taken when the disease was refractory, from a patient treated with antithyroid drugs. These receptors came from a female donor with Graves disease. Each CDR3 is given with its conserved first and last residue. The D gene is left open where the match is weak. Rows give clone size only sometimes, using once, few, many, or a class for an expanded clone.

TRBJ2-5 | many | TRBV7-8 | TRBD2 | CASSRLAGGWKTQYF | TGTGCCAGCAGCCGACTAGCGGGAGGCTGGAAGACCCAGTACTTC
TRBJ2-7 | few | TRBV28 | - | CASSLNLREPPGLDVYEQYF | TGTGCCAGCAGTTTAAATCTCCGGGAACCACCGGGACTGGACGTTTACGAGCAGTACTTC
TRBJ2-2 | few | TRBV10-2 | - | CASSAPQGYTGELFF | TGCGCCAGCAGCGCCCCTCAGGGGTACACCGGGGAGCTGTTTTTT
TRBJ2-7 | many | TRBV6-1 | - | CATEGAVSSYEQYF | TGTGCCACCGAAGGGGCAGTTAGCTCCTACGAGCAGTACTTC
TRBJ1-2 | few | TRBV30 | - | CAWSVRGRGGYTF | TGTGCCTGGAGTGTACGGGGGCGAGGTGGCTACACCTTC
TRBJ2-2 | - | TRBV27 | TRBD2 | CATRGGGLAGGTGELFF | TGTGCCACCAGGGGAGGCGGACTAGCGGGAGGAACCGGGGAGCTGTTTTTT
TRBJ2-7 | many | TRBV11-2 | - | CASSVSGTGSYEQYF | TGTGCCAGCAGCGTCTCCGGGACCGGCTCCTACGAGCAGTACTTC
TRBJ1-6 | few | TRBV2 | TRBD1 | CASMTGSSYNSPLHF | TGTGCCAGCATGACAGGGAGCTCCTATAATTCACCCCTCCACTTT
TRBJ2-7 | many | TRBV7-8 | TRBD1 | CASSQKDRSYEQYF | TGTGCCAGCAGCCAAAAGGACAGGTCCTACGAGCAGTACTTC
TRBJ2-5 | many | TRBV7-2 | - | CASSLGQGETQYF | TGTGCCAGCAGCTTAGGCCAGGGAGAGACCCAGTACTTC
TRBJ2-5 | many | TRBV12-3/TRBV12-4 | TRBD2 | CASSRTFSGNQYF | TGTGCCAGCAGTCGAACTTTTAGCGGGAACCAGTACTTC
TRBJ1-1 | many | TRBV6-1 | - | CASRESGQRRQAFF | TGTGCCAGCAGGGAATCCGGACAGCGCAGACAAGCTTTCTTT
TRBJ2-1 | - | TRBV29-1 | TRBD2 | CSGRAEGLAGAEQFF | TGCAGCGGTCGCGCCGAGGGACTAGCGGGAGCTGAGCAGTTCTTC
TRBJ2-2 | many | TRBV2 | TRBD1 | CASRRAGGNTGELFF | TGTGCCAGTAGGCGGGCAGGGGGCAACACCGGGGAGCTGTTTTTT
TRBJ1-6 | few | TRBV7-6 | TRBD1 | CASSSQTGAKGSPLHF | TGTGCCAGCAGCTCGCAGACAGGGGCAAAGGGATCACCCCTCCACTTT
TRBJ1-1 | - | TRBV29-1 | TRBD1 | CSFRTGGNTEAFF | TGCAGCTTTCGGACAGGGGGGAACACTGAAGCTTTCTTT
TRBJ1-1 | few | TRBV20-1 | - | CSALGDGGEAFF | TGCAGTGCCCTCGGGGATGGGGGTGAAGCTTTCTTT
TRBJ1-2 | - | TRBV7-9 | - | CASSISEFDGYTF | TGTGCCAGCAGCATTTCGGAGTTCGATGGCTACACCTTC
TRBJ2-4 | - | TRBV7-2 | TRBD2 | CASSTLGAFGREGNIQYF | TGTGCCAGCAGCACACTAGGGGCCTTTGGGAGGGAGGGTAACATTCAGTACTTC
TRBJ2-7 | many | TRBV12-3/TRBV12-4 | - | CASSIHRDSYEQYF | TGTGCCAGCAGCATACACAGGGATTCCTACGAGCAGTACTTC
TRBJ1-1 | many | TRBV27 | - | CASSLSPFMNTEAFF | TGTGCCAGCAGTTTATCCCCTTTTATGAACACTGAAGCTTTCTTT
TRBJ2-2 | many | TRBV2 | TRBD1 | CASRQQPLTGGGGELFF | TGTGCCAGCAGGCAACAGCCTTTGACAGGGGGCGGCGGGGAGCTGTTTTTT
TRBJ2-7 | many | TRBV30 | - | CAWSVSQYEQYF | TGTGCCTGGAGTGTTAGCCAGTACGAGCAGTACTTC
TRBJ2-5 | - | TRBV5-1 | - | CASSLNWQETQYF | TGCGCCAGCAGCTTAAACTGGCAAGAGACCCAGTACTTC
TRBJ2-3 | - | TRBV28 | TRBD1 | CASNRDRGPDTQYF | TGTGCCAGCAACCGGGACAGGGGACCAGATACGCAGTATTTT
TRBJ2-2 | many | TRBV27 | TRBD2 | CASSYGVASGSGAGELFF | TGTGCCAGCAGTTACGGCGTGGCTAGCGGGAGTGGAGCCGGGGAGCTGTTTTTT
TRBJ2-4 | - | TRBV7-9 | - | CASSPESNIQYF | TGTGCCAGCAGTCCCGAGAGTAACATTCAGTACTTC
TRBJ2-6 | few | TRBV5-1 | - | CASSLATGTGANVLTF | TGCGCCAGCAGCTTGGCGACAGGCACTGGGGCCAACGTCCTGACTTTC
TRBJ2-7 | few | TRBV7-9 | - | CASSRAGEQYF | TGTGCCAGCAGTCGGGCCGGTGAGCAGTACTTC
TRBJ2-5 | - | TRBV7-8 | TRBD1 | CASSPQGGRGPIQGYF | TGTGCCAGCAGCCCTCAAGGGGGCAGGGGACCCATCCAAGGGTACTTC
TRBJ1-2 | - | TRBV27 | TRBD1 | CASSLSNRGSDGYTF | TGTGCCAGCAGTTTGTCGAACAGGGGTTCGGATGGCTACACCTTC
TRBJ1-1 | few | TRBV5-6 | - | CASSFSGSIRDNTEAFF | TGTGCCAGCAGCTTTAGCGGCAGCATTAGAGATAACACTGAAGCTTTCTTT
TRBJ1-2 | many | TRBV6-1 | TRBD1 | CASREPGQDGYTF | TGTGCCAGCAGGGAGCCCGGACAGGATGGCTACACCTTC
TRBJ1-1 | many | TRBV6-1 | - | CASSKVSGPGNTEAFF | TGTGCCAGCAGTAAAGTCTCGGGACCGGGGAACACTGAAGCTTTCTTT
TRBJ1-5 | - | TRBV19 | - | CASSPGAGIIWSNQPQHF | TGTGCCAGTAGTCCGGGGGCGGGGATTATATGGAGCAATCAGCCCCAGCATTTT
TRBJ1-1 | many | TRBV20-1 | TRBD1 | CSARTGGGNTEAFF | TGCAGTGCTCGGACAGGGGGGGGGAACACTGAAGCTTTCTTT
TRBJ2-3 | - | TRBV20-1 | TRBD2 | CSALNSGISTDTQYF | TGCAGTGCTCTTAATAGCGGGATCAGCACAGATACGCAGTATTTT
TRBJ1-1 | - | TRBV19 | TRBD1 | CASSIQAGGTEAFF | TGTGCCAGTAGTATTCAGGCAGGGGGCACTGAAGCTTTCTTT
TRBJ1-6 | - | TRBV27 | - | CASSSVYNSPLHF | TGTGCCAGCAGTTCGGTATATAATTCACCCCTCCACTTT
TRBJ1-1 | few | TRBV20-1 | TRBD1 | CSARSRQGAHGGTEAFF | TGCAGTGCTAGGTCAAGACAGGGGGCTCACGGGGGCACTGAAGCTTTCTTT
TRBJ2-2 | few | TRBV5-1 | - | CASSLDRASGELFF | TGCGCCAGCAGCTTGGACAGGGCATCCGGGGAGCTGTTTTTT
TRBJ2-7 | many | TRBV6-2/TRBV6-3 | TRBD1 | CASSYSDTGAYEQYF | TGTGCCAGCAGTTACTCAGATACAGGGGCCTACGAGCAGTACTTC
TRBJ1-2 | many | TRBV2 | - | CASRGGTNYGYTF | TGTGCCAGCAGGGGTGGGACTAACTATGGCTACACCTTC
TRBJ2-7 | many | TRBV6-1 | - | CASSVPLVYEQYF | TGTGCCAGCAGTGTTCCATTGGTCTACGAGCAGTACTTC
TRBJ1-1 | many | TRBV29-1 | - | CSVAAQMNTEAFF | TGCAGCGTTGCGGCACAAATGAACACTGAAGCTTTCTTT
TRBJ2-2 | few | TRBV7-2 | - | CASSLVITGELFF | TGTGCCAGCAGCCTCGTTATCACCGGGGAGCTGTTTTTT
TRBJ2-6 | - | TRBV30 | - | CACSQGAGANVLTF | TGTGCCTGCTCACAGGGTGCGGGGGCCAACGTCCTGACTTTC
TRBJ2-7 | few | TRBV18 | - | CASSPPVGATIYEQYF | TGTGCCAGCTCACCGCCAGTGGGGGCTACTATCTACGAGCAGTACTTC